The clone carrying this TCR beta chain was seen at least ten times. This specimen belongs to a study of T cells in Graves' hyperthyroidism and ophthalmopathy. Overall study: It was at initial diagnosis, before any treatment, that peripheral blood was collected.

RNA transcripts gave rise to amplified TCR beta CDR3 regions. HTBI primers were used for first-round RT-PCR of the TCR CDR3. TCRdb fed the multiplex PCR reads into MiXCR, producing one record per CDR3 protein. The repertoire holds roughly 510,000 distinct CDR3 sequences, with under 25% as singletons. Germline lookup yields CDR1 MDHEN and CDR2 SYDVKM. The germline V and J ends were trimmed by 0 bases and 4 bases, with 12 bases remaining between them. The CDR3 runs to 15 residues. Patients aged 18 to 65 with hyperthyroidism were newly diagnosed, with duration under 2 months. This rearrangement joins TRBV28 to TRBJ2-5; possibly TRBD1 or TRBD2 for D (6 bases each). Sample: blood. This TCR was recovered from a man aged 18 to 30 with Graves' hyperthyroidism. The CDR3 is CASSLWGGPRETQYF. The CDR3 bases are TGTGCCAGCAGTTTATGGGGGGGCCCTCGAGAGACCCAGTACTTC.